One sample yielded the 11 T cell receptor beta chains listed below, sequenced in a study of shared clonotypes between healthy human individuals. Some clones are missing from TCRdb's copy, which holds only in-frame ones; the method was immunoSEQ multiplex PCR. The table lists hundreds of thousands of clones, about 91% of them singletons. Cells designated naive CD8 were CD45RO-negative and were positively selected for CCR7, with terminally differentiated effector memory CD45RA+ cells excluded. The specimen was naive CD8+ T cells sorted from blood. These receptors all come from a young man in good health.

The gene calls are TRBV30 and TRBJ1-1; the D gene is possibly TRBD1 (5 bases). Trimming cost V 0 bases and J 5 bases, with 7 bases left between them. This CDR3 has 12 residues. Germline lookup yields CDR1 GTSNPN and CDR2 SVGIG (reference sequence). The CDR3 here is CAWSVGVTEAFF. The CDR3 bases are TGTGCCTGGAGTGTAGGGGTGACTGAAGCTTTCTTT.

The chain couples TRBV5-4 to TRBJ2-3; D perhaps matches TRBD2 (5 bases). Trimming shortened V by 0 bases and J by 2 bases, and 19 bases separated the two germline ends. In germline, CDR1 is SGHNT, CDR2 YYREEE (reference sequence). The CDR3 is made up of 18 amino acids. The CDR3 loop is CASSLGFNRGSHTDTQYF. In nucleotides, the CDR3 is TGTGCCAGCAGCTTGGGGTTTAATAGAGGGTCTCACACAGATACGCAGTATTTT.

This clone was seen a single time. Other DNA sequences of this sample code for an identical CDR3. This chain links TRBV27 with TRBJ2-1; D unclear. CDR3 length: 11 residues. V lost 6 bases, J lost 4 bases, and 4 bases lay in between. Germline CDR1 MNHEY, CDR2 SMNVEV (reference sequence). CDR3 amino acids: CASSLYNEQFF. As DNA, the CDR3 is TGTGCCAGCAGCCTATACAATGAGCAGTTCTTC.

The chain employs TRBV18 and TRBJ1-2; possibly TRBD1 for D (5 bases). V was pared by 2 bases and J by 0 bases, with 16 bases between. The CDR3 spans 17 residues. Germline-derived CDR1 and CDR2 are KGHSH and LQKENI. Written as DNA, the CDR3 is TGTGCCAGCTCACCAGGGACTGACGATCGGGCTAACTATGGCTACACCTTC. Protein sequence: CASSPGTDDRANYGYTF.

Only a few counts were recorded for this clone. The chain joins TRBV5-1 to TRBJ2-1; D is undetermined. Trimming stripped 3 bases from V and 5 bases from J, with 18 bases between. This CDR3 spans 16 amino acids. CDR1 and CDR2 (germline): SGHRS, YFSETQ. DNA for the CDR3: TGCGCCAGCAGCTACCACGACTCGGAAATGAACAATGAGCAGTTCTTC. This sequence encodes CASSYHDSEMNNEQFF.

V gene TRBV28 combines with J gene TRBJ1-1, with unresolved D. Germline V lookup: CDR1 MDHEN, CDR2 SYDVKM. V was clipped by 5 bases and J by 0 bases, with 22 bases between them. The CDR3 is 18 amino acids. The CDR3 DNA reads TGTGCCAGCAGTACATCAGACCGGTTGGGCAGGATGAACACTGAAGCTTTCTTT. Amino acid sequence: CASSTSDRLGRMNTEAFF.

This clone appeared a single time. Other DNA sequences from this sample encode an identical CDR3 as well. This chain uses TRBV9 with TRBJ2-3; D ambiguous. Between the trimmed V and J ends, which lost 4 bases and 0 bases, there was a span of 3 bases. The CDR3 has 12 residues. Germline CDR1 reads SGDLS; CDR2 reads YYNGEE. This chain's CDR3 is CASSSSTDTQYF. CDR3 nucleotides: TGTGCCAGCAGCTCGAGCACAGATACGCAGTATTTT.

This CDR3 reads CASSANGISYNEQFF. The CDR3 DNA sequence: TGTGCCAGCAGTGCGAATGGGATTTCCTACAATGAGCAGTTCTTC. The chain has TRBV6-1 and TRBJ2-1; D gene ambiguous. Germline V gene lookup returns CDR1 MNHNS and CDR2 SASEGT. The CDR3 consists of 15 residues. V was pared by 4 bases and J by 1 base, with 11 bases between.

The rearrangement links TRBV7-9 to TRBJ1-1; D remains ambiguous. Germline CDR1 is SEHNR and CDR2 is FQNEAQ (reference sequence). Trimming stripped 8 bases from V and 4 bases from J, with 11 bases between. The CDR3 is made up of 12 amino acids. This chain's CDR3 is CASGIESTEAFF. The CDR3 DNA reads TGTGCCAGCGGCATTGAGAGCACTGAAGCTTTCTTT.

This chain links TRBV28 with TRBJ2-1; 7 bases fit TRBD1. Germline trimming cut 6 bases from V and 2 bases from J; bases unmatched to any gene: 4. The CDR3 loop spans 14 amino acids. Germline V gives CDR1 MDHEN, CDR2 SYDVKM. CDR3 loop: CASRMDRTYNEQFF. The CDR3 DNA reads as TGTGCCAGCAGGATGGACAGGACCTACAATGAGCAGTTCTTC.

This chain links TRBV29-1 with TRBJ2-7; 10 bases align to TRBD1. CDR3 length equals 14 residues. Germline V gives CDR1 SQVTM, CDR2 ANQGSEA. V dropped 7 bases and J dropped 2; count of bases not matched to a gene: 8. The CDR3 sequence is CSAQTGGLTYEQYF. As DNA, the CDR3 is TGCAGCGCTCAGACAGGGGGCTTAACCTACGAGCAGTACTTC.